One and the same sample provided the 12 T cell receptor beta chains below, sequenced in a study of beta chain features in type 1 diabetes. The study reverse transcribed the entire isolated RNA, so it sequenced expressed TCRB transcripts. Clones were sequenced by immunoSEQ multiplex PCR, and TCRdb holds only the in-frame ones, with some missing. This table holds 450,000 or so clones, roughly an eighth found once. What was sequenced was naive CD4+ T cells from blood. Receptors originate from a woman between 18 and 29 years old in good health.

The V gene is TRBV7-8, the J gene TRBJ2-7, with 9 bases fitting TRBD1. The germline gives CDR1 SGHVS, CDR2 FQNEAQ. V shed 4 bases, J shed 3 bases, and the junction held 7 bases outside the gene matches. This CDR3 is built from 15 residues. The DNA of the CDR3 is TGTGCCAGCAGCTCCGCCGGGACAGGGAACTACGAGCAGTACTTC. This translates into CASSSAGTGNYEQYF.

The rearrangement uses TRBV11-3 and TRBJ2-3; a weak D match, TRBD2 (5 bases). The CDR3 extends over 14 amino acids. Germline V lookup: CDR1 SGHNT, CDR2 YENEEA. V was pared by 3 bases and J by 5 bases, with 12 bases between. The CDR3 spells CASSFISGVDTQYF. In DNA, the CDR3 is TGTGCCAGCAGCTTCATCTCCGGGGTAGATACGCAGTATTTT.

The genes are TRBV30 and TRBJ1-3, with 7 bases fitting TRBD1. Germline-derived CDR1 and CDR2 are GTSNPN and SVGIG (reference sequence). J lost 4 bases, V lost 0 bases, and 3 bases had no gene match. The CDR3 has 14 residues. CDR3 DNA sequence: TGTGCCTGGAGTGTACAGGGGAGAGGAAACACCATATATTTT. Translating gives CAWSVQGRGNTIYF.

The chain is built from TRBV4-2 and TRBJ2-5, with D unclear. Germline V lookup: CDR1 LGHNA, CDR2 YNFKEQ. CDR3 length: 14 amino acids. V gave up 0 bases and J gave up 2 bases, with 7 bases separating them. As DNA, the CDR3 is TGTGCCAGCAGCCAAGACAGATTGCAAGAGACCCAGTACTTC. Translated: CASSQDRLQETQYF.

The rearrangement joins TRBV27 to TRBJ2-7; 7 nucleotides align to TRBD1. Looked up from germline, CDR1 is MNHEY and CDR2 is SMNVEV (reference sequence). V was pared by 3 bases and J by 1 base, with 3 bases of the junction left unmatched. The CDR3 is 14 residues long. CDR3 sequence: CASSFRQGSYEQYV. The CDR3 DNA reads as TGTGCCAGCAGTTTCCGACAGGGATCCTACGAGCAGTACGTC.

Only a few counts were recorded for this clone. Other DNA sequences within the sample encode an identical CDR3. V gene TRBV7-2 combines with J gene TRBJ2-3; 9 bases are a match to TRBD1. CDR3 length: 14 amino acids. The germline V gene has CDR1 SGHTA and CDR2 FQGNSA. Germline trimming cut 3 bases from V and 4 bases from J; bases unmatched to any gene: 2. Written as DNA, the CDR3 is TGTGCCAGCAGCTTTACAGGGGGCTCAGATACGCAGTATTTT. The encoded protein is CASSFTGGSDTQYF. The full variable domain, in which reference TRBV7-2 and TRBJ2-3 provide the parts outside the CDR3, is GAGVSQSPSNKVTEKGKDVELRCDPISGHTALYWYRQSLGQGLEFLIYFQGNSAPDKSGLPSDRFSAERTGGSVSTLTIQRTQQEDSAVYLCASSFTGGSDTQYFGPGTRLTVL.

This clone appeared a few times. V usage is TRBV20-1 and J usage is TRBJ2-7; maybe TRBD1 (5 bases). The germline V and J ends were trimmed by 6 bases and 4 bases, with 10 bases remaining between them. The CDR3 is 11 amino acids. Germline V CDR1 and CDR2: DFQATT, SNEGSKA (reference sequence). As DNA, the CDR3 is TGCAGTGCCAAAGACAGTTACGAGCAGTACTTC. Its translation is CSAKDSYEQYF.

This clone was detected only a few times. DNA for the CDR3: TGCGCCAGCAGCCAAGTTGGTGGGGCCAAAAACATTCAGTACTTC. Its translation: CASSQVGGAKNIQYF. This chain links TRBV4-1 with TRBJ2-4; no firm D call. Germline V gives CDR1 MGHRA, CDR2 YSYEKL. The CDR3 sequence is 15 residues long. Between the trimmed V and J ends, which lost 1 base and 1 base, there was a span of 8 bases.

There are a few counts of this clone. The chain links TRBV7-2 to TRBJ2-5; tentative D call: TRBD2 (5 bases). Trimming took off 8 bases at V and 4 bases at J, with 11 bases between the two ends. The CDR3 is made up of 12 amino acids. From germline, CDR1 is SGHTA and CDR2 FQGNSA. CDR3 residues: CASGSVLETQYF. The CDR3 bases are TGTGCCAGCGGTAGCGTTCTAGAGACCCAGTACTTC.

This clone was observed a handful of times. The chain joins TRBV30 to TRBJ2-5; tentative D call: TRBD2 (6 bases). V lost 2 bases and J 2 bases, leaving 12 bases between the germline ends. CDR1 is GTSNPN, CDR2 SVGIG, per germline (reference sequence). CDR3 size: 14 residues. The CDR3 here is CAWSRGTYQETQYF. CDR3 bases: TGTGCCTGGAGTCGGGGGACCTATCAAGAGACCCAGTACTTC. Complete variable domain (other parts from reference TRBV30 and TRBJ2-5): SQTIHQWPATLVQPVGSPLSLECTVEGTSNPNLYWYRQAAGRGLQLLFYSVGIGQISSEVPQNLSASRPQDRQFILSSKKLLLSDSGFYLCAWSRGTYQETQYFGPGTRLLVL.

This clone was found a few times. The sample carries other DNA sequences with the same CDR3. The CDR3 reads CASSPPSSYEQYV. The CDR3 DNA follows: TGTGCCAGCTCACCACCGAGCTCCTACGAGCAGTACGTC. This chain joins TRBV18 and TRBJ2-7; D gene unclear. The CDR3 contains 13 residues. The V end lost 0 bases, the J end lost 0 bases, and 3 bases lay between the germline ends. CDR1 is KGHSH and CDR2 is LQKENI in the germline V gene.

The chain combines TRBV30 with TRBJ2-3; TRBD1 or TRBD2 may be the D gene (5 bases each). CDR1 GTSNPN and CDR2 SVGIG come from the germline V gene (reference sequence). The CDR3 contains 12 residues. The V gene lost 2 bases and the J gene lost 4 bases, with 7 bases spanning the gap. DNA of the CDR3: TGTGCCTGGAGTAGGGGACCAGATACGCAGTATTTT. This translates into CAWSRGPDTQYF.